The 6 T cell receptor beta chains below all came from one sample that was sequenced in a study of control samples from healthy donors and cancer patients. Assay used: immunoSEQ multiplex PCR; TCRdb lists only in-frame clones, some missing. Of 150,000 to 170,000 clones detected, about 94% appear once; the ten largest clones hold 4.5% to 6%. Material for sequencing was blood. These receptors all come from a man between 40 and 49 years old in good health.

The chain links TRBV7-9 to TRBJ2-2, with 11 bases aligning to TRBD1. The V segment lost 3 bases and the J segment 5 bases; nucleotides outside the gene matches: 2. There are 15 residues in the CDR3. The germline V gene encodes CDR1 SEHNR and CDR2 FQNEAQ (reference sequence). For the CDR3, the DNA is TGTGCCAGCAGCTTCCGGGACAGGGGGACCGGGGAGCTGTTTTTT. This codes for CASSFRDRGTGELFF.

This chain uses TRBV5-6 with TRBJ1-5; D remains unclear. Germline V gene data show CDR1 as SGHDT and CDR2 as YYEEEE. Trimming took 0 bases from V and 6 from J, leaving 4 bases between them. This CDR3 has 12 amino acids. CDR3 region: CASSLGSQPQHF. CDR3 coding DNA: TGTGCCAGCAGCTTGGGTAGTCAGCCCCAGCATTTT.

The chain links TRBV6-5 to TRBJ2-5, with 9 bases that match TRBD1. Trimming at V came to 1 base and at J to 5 bases, leaving 5 bases not matched to a gene. Germline CDR1 reads MNHEY; CDR2 reads SVGAGI. There are 15 residues in the CDR3. DNA of the CDR3: TGTGCCAGCAGTTACTGGCACAGGGGGCTGGAGACCCAGTACTTC. Encoded protein: CASSYWHRGLETQYF.

The chain is built from TRBV19 and TRBJ1-6; 8 nucleotides align to TRBD1. With 5 bases clipped from V and 7 bases from J, the junction kept 10 bases outside the gene matches. Germline CDR1 LNHDA, CDR2 SQIVND (reference sequence). The CDR3 consists of 16 residues. The CDR3 DNA reads as TGTGCCAGTAGTGTCGACAGGGGCAGGGGGAATTCACCCCTCCACTTT. This encodes CASSVDRGRGNSPLHF. The complete variable domain, with remaining parts taken from reference TRBV19 and TRBJ1-6, reads DGGITQSPKYLFRKEGQNVTLSCEQNLNHDAMYWYRQDPGQGLRLIYYSQIVNDFQKGDIAEGYSVSREKKESFPLTVTSAQKNPTAFYLCASSVDRGRGNSPLHFGNGTRLTVT.

The chain uses TRBV9 and TRBJ2-3; D unclear. Deletions cut 4 bases from V and 1 base from J, with 13 bases between. This CDR3 has 15 amino acids. Per germline, CDR1 SGDLS and CDR2 YYNGEE. The CDR3 loop reads CASSPAHGGTDTQYF. CDR3 DNA sequence: TGTGCCAGCAGCCCGGCCCACGGAGGCACAGATACGCAGTATTTT.

This chain joins TRBV6-5 and TRBJ1-1, with TRBD1 matching 9 bases. J gave up 2 bases and V 7 bases, and 8 bases lay outside the gene matches. Germline V lookup: CDR1 MNHEY, CDR2 SVGAGI. The CDR3 totals 15 residues. The CDR3 region is CASKPGQGANTEAFF. In DNA, the CDR3 is TGTGCCAGCAAACCGGGACAGGGAGCTAACACTGAAGCTTTCTTT.